The TCR beta chain described here comes from a study of blood T cell repertoires in COVID-19. Whole-study context: Sources were T cells, B-cell-depleted T cells, or PBMCs; the material itself was cDNA or gDNA.

Trimming took 4 bases from V and 5 from J, leaving 17 bases between them. This CDR3 region has 15 residues. The germline gives CDR1 LGHDT, CDR2 YNNKEL (reference sequence). Here immunoSEQ multiplex PCR was the method, and the copy in TCRdb shows in-frame clones only, minus some. The sample has about 160,000 clones, just under 80% seen once. J is TRBJ1-2 and V is TRBV3-1 (or the pseudogene TRBV3-2); no reliable D call. The specimen was peripheral blood. This receptor was identified in a woman older than 75 with acute or convalescent COVID-19. CDR3 DNA: TGTGCCAGCAGCCGTGCGTCGGCCTCGGGGTATGGCTACACCTTC. This codes for CASSRASASGYGYTF.